The 17 T cell receptor beta chains reported below all come from one sample, sequenced in a study of cytomegalovirus exposure and HLA in healthy donors. Only in-frame clones appear in the TCRdb table, and some are missing; sequencing was by immunoSEQ multiplex PCR. The sample has tens of thousands of clones; approximately 94% are singletons. Sample: PBMCs. Source of these receptors: a man younger than 30 in good health and CMV-seropositive.

The chain is built from TRBV5-1 and TRBJ2-1, with 7 bases identical to TRBD1. J lost 12 bases, V lost 4 bases, and 7 bases had no gene match. The CDR3 contains 12 residues. CDR1 and CDR2 (germline): SGHRS, YFSETQ. The CDR3, as DNA: TGCGCCAGCAGCGCGGACAGGAGACGGCAGTTCTTC. Translated: CASSADRRRQFF.

The chain carries TRBV7-2 and TRBJ2-5; 7 bases line up with TRBD1. Germline-derived CDR1 and CDR2 are SGHTA and FQGNSA. The V gene end was trimmed by 8 bases and the J gene end by 1 base; junction bases not matched to a gene: 4. This CDR3 is 13 amino acids long. In DNA form, the CDR3 reads TGTGCCAGCGATCCAGGGGGCCAAGAGACCCAGTACTTC. Translated: CASDPGGQETQYF.

This sequence joins TRBV4-2 and TRBJ2-5; tentatively, D is TRBD2 (5 bases). CDR1 is LGHNA, CDR2 YNFKEQ, per germline. The CDR3 sequence is 16 residues long. Trimming took off 2 bases at V and 5 bases at J, with 18 bases between the two ends. CDR3 protein: CASSQSVLPGSETQYF. CDR3 nucleotides: TGTGCCAGCAGCCAATCCGTCTTACCGGGGAGCGAGACCCAGTACTTC.

The chain links TRBV28 to TRBJ2-7; 11 nucleotides line up with TRBD1. V gave up 6 bases and J gave up 4 bases; unmatched junction bases: 8. The CDR3 totals 15 residues. Per germline, CDR1 MDHEN and CDR2 SYDVKM. The CDR3 sequence is CASRLRTGGLYEQYF. CDR3 nucleotides: TGTGCCAGCAGACTCCGGACAGGGGGCTTGTACGAGCAGTACTTC.

This chain uses TRBV29-1 with TRBJ2-1; 10 bases are a match to TRBD2. Trimming cost V 3 bases and J 0 bases; bases outside gene matches: 8. The CDR3 length is 17 residues. Germline V gene sequence: CDR1 SQVTM, CDR2 ANQGSEA. This CDR3 is CSVDGLAGVSSYNEQFF. For the CDR3, the DNA is TGCAGCGTTGACGGGCTAGCGGGGGTGAGCTCCTACAATGAGCAGTTCTTC.

The genes are TRBV19 and TRBJ1-5; TRBD1 aligns across 8 bases. Trimming at V came to 6 bases and at J to 3 bases, leaving 10 bases not matched to a gene. Germline V lookup: CDR1 LNHDA, CDR2 SQIVND (reference sequence). The CDR3 sequence is 16 residues long. The CDR3 protein is CASSRTGGGVNQPQHF. The CDR3 DNA follows: TGTGCCAGTAGCCGAACAGGGGGGGGCGTCAATCAGCCCCAGCATTTT.

This chain links TRBV27 with TRBJ2-7, with 10 bases identical to TRBD2. Germline-derived CDR1 and CDR2 are MNHEY and SMNVEV (reference sequence). V lost 2 bases to trimming and J lost 5 bases; unmatched junction nucleotides: 3. This CDR3 region has 14 residues. CDR3 bases: TGTGCCAGCAGTTTAGGTACTAGCGGGAACGAGCAGTACTTC. The encoded protein is CASSLGTSGNEQYF.

This clone is a singleton in its sample. The chain carries TRBV4-1 and TRBJ1-1; possible D gene TRBD1, 5 bases. The V gene lost 5 bases and the J gene lost 3 bases, with 10 bases spanning the gap. There are 13 residues in the CDR3. Per germline, CDR1 MGHRA and CDR2 YSYEKL. The CDR3 spells CASSMQGDTEAFF. The CDR3, as DNA: TGCGCCAGCAGCATGCAGGGTGACACTGAAGCTTTCTTT.

V is TRBV6-5 and J is TRBJ2-3; 7 nucleotides match TRBD1. The CDR3 has 14 amino acids. Germline CDR1 is MNHEY and CDR2 is SVGAGI. The J segment lost 3 bases and the V segment lost 6 bases, leaving 6 bases of the junction unmatched. CDR3 nucleotide sequence: TGTGCCAGCAGCCAACAGGGGACAACAGATACGCAGTATTTT. Its translation is CASSQQGTTDTQYF.

The chain couples TRBV18 to TRBJ1-5, with TRBD1 as a possible D gene (5 bases). V was clipped by 2 bases and J by 9 bases, with 14 bases between them. CDR1 is KGHSH, CDR2 LQKENI, per germline. The CDR3 is 14 amino acids. The CDR3 nucleotides are TGTGCCAGCTCACCAGAGGCAGGGCAGCGGCCCCAGCATTTT. It codes for CASSPEAGQRPQHF. Full variable domain (outside the CDR3, taken from reference TRBV18 and TRBJ1-5): NAGVMQNPRHLVRRRGQEARLRCSPMKGHSHVYWYRQLPEEGLKFMVYLQKENIIDESGMPKERFSAEFPKEGPSILRIQQVVRGDSAAYFCASSPEAGQRPQHFGDGTRLSIL.

This chain uses TRBV11-2 with TRBJ1-4; the D is unclear. This CDR3 is 15 amino acids long. The V gene lost 0 bases and the J gene lost 5 bases, with 10 bases spanning the gap. Germline assignment: CDR1 SGHAT and CDR2 FQNNGV. This chain's CDR3 is CASSLDRRINEKLFF. CDR3 nucleotide sequence: TGTGCCAGCAGCTTAGATCGGCGGATAAATGAAAAACTGTTTTTT. The full variable domain, in which reference TRBV11-2 and TRBJ1-4 provide the parts outside the CDR3, is EAGVAQSPRYKIIEKRQSVAFWCNPISGHATLYWYQQILGQGPKLLIQFQNNGVVDDSQLPKDRFSAERLKGVDSTLKIQPAKLEDSAVYLCASSLDRRINEKLFFGSGTQLSVL.

This chain uses TRBV5-1 with TRBJ2-1; 11 bases fit TRBD2. Germline V gene sequence: CDR1 SGHRS, CDR2 YFSETQ. The CDR3 extends over 18 amino acids. J lost 0 bases, V lost 2 bases, and 7 bases had no gene match. CDR3 sequence reads: CASSFSSGRPSSYNEQFF. The CDR3 coding sequence is TGCGCCAGCAGCTTTTCTAGCGGGAGGCCCAGCTCCTACAATGAGCAGTTCTTC.

V gene TRBV4-3 combines with J gene TRBJ2-7; D not certain. Germline CDR1 reads LGHNA; CDR2 reads YSLEER. CDR3 length equals 14 residues. Trimming stripped 1 base from V and 0 bases from J, with 7 bases between. CDR3 region: CASSQGRFSYEQYF. The CDR3 coding sequence is TGCGCCAGCAGCCAAGGCAGGTTCTCCTACGAGCAGTACTTC.

This clone was seen only once. The rearrangement uses TRBV12-5 and TRBJ2-7; D might be TRBD1 (6 bases). CDR3 length equals 14 residues. Germline values: CDR1 LGHNT, CDR2 FRNRAP. V was clipped by 1 base and J by 5 bases, with 12 bases between them. DNA of the CDR3: TGTGCTAGTGGTTTGGACAGGGTAGGCCACGAGCAGTACTTC. Protein product: CASGLDRVGHEQYF.

V usage is TRBV9 and J usage is TRBJ2-1; possible D gene TRBD1, 6 bases. Germline V lookup: CDR1 SGDLS, CDR2 YYNGEE. The germline V and J ends were trimmed by 3 bases and 0 bases, with 10 bases remaining between them. This CDR3 region has 15 residues. The CDR3 sequence is CASSGGLSSYNEQFF. CDR3 DNA: TGTGCCAGCAGCGGGGGGCTTAGCTCCTACAATGAGCAGTTCTTC.

The sample holds a few counts of this clone. V gene TRBV2 combines with J gene TRBJ1-5; D unclear. This CDR3 comprises 12 residues. Germline-derived CDR1 and CDR2 are SNHLY and FYNNEI. V gave up 6 bases and J gave up 6 bases, with 9 bases separating them. The CDR3 DNA is TGTGCCAGCAGGGGGAGAGGTCAGCCCCAGCATTTT. Residues: CASRGRGQPQHF.

The V and J genes are TRBV2 and TRBJ2-1, with D possibly being TRBD2 (6 bases). Germline loops: CDR1 SNHLY, CDR2 FYNNEI. The CDR3 length is 14 residues. Trimming took off 8 bases at V and 5 bases at J, with 16 bases between the two ends. CDR3 residues: CASSPSRGNNEQFF. DNA of the CDR3: TGTGCCAGCTCTCCCAGCCGGGGGAACAATGAGCAGTTCTTC.